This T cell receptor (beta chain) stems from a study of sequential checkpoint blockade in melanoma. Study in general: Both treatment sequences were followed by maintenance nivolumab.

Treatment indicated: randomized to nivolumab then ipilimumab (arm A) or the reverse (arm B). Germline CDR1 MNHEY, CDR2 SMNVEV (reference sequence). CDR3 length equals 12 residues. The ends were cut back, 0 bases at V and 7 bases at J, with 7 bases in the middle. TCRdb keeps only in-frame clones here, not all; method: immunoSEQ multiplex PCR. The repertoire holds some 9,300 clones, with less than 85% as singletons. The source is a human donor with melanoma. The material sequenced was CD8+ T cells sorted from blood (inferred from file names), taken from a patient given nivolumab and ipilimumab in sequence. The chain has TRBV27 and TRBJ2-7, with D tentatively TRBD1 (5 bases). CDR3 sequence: CASSLSGEEQYF. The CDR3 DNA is TGTGCCAGCAGTTTATCAGGGGAAGAGCAGTACTTC.